Listed here are 28 T cell receptor beta chains from one sample, sequenced in a study of blood T cell repertoires in COVID-19. Assay: immunoSEQ multiplex PCR; the TCRdb copy retains only in-frame clones and omits some. The data contain 35,000 to 50,000 clones, more than 70% of them seen just once; the ten biggest clones take up roughly 6%. The sequenced material came from peripheral blood. Every receptor here comes from a woman of 80 years or more with acute or convalescent COVID-19.

The genes are TRBV19 and TRBJ1-2; D not resolved. In germline, CDR1 is LNHDA, CDR2 SQIVND (reference sequence). The CDR3 has 15 amino acids. V was trimmed by 9 bases and J by 4 bases, leaving 21 bases between them. In DNA, the CDR3 is TGTGCCAGCGCACTCGGGGAGGGAGGAGTCTATGGCTACACCTTC. Its protein is CASALGEGGVYGYTF.

This clone is categorized as medium-sized. The chain has TRBV7-9 and TRBJ1-6; 9 bases fit TRBD1. CDR1 is SEHNR and CDR2 is FQNEAQ in the germline V gene (reference sequence). This CDR3 has 18 residues. V dropped 5 bases and J dropped 6; count of bases not matched to a gene: 14. CDR3 loop: CASSRAGQGLGGNSPLHF. For the CDR3, the DNA is TGTGCCAGCAGCCGTGCGGGACAGGGTTTGGGAGGTAATTCACCCCTCCACTTT.

The gene calls are TRBV5-8 and TRBJ1-2, with TRBD1 matching over 9 bases. J lost 8 bases, V lost 1 base, and 3 bases had no gene match. The CDR3 is 13 amino acids. CDR1 is SGHTS, CDR2 YDEGEE, per germline. The CDR3 reads CASSLSGQGGYTF. The DNA for the CDR3 is TGTGCCAGCAGCTTGTCGGGACAGGGCGGCTACACCTTC.

V is TRBV29-1 and J is TRBJ1-1, with TRBD1 as a possible D gene (5 bases). V was pared by 4 bases and J by 1 base, with 10 bases between. This CDR3 is built from 13 residues. Germline lookup yields CDR1 SQVTM and CDR2 ANQGSEA. In DNA, the CDR3 is TGCAGCGTTGGGGGCCGACGGAACACTGAAGCTTTCTTT. This translates into CSVGGRRNTEAFF.

The chain employs TRBV29-1 and TRBJ2-1; D is possibly TRBD2 (5 bases). Germline V gene sequence: CDR1 SQVTM, CDR2 ANQGSEA. The germline V and J ends were trimmed by 4 bases and 1 base, with 11 bases remaining between them. The CDR3 extends over 14 amino acids. The CDR3 spells CSVVAGKSYNEQFF. DNA for the CDR3: TGCAGCGTTGTGGCGGGCAAATCCTACAATGAGCAGTTCTTC.

This chain connects TRBV3-1 (or the pseudogene TRBV3-2) to TRBJ2-7, with no clear D. CDR1 is LGHDT, CDR2 YNNKEL, per germline (reference sequence). Trimming pared 1 base from V and 0 bases from J, leaving 13 bases between. The CDR3 sequence is 16 residues long. CDR3 DNA sequence: TGTGCCAGCAGCCAAGGAGAACTTTTGATCTCCTACGAGCAGTACTTC. The encoded protein is CASSQGELLISYEQYF.

The gene calls are TRBV5-1 and TRBJ2-3, with 9 positions matching TRBD1. The CDR3 totals 14 residues. The ends lost 7 bases at V and 2 bases at J; junction bases unmatched: 5. Germline CDR1 reads SGHRS; CDR2 reads YFSETQ. The CDR3, as DNA: TGCGCCAGCGGACAGGGGCTCACCACAGATACGCAGTATTTT. Translating gives CASGQGLTTDTQYF.

The V and J genes are TRBV14 and TRBJ2-7, with TRBD1 identical over 8 bases. The CDR3 is 16 residues long. Germline assignment: CDR1 SGHDN and CDR2 FVKESK. V gave up 1 base and J gave up 0 bases; unmatched junction bases: 5. The CDR3 loop is CASSQVRTGPSYEQYF. The CDR3 nucleotides are TGTGCCAGCAGCCAAGTTAGGACAGGGCCCTCCTACGAGCAGTACTTC.

This chain joins TRBV11-2 and TRBJ1-3; possibly TRBD1 for D (6 bases). V lost 10 bases and J lost 0, with 16 bases in between. The V gene's germline CDR1 is SGHAT and CDR2 FQNNGV. This CDR3 contains 15 residues. In nucleotides, the CDR3 is TGTGCCACTGGACAGCGCGGTGACTCTGGAAACACCATATATTTT. The encoded protein is CATGQRGDSGNTIYF. The entire variable domain, with the rest obtained from reference TRBV11-2 and TRBJ1-3, is as follows: EAGVAQSPRYKIIEKRQSVAFWCNPISGHATLYWYQQILGQGPKLLIQFQNNGVVDDSQLPKDRFSAERLKGVDSTLKIQPAKLEDSAVYLCATGQRGDSGNTIYFGEGSWLTVV.

In this sample, this clone turned up a few times. The V gene is TRBV7-3, the J gene TRBJ1-1; TRBD1 might be the D (6 bases). V was trimmed by 1 base and J by 4 bases, leaving 13 bases between them. Germline V gene sequence: CDR1 SGHTA, CDR2 FQGTGA. The CDR3 covers 15 residues. The CDR3 DNA is TGTGCCAGCAGCTTAAATGGACAGAAGCTCACTGAAGCTTTCTTT. Amino acids: CASSLNGQKLTEAFF.

The chain uses TRBV12-5 and TRBJ2-1; TRBD1 might be the D (5 bases). From germline, CDR1 is LGHNT and CDR2 FRNRAP. V shed 6 bases and J shed 9 bases, with 12 bases lying between them. The CDR3 covers 12 residues. Here the CDR3 DNA reads TGTGCTAGTGGCAACCCTCAGGGTGAGCAGTTCTTC. Translation: CASGNPQGEQFF.

The CDR3 protein is CASSQAFHHINTQYF. CDR3 DNA sequence: TGTGCCAGCAGCCAAGCTTTCCACCACATAAATACGCAGTATTTT. This chain links TRBV4-2 with TRBJ2-3, with D unresolved. Trimming shortened V by 1 base and J by 7 bases, and 15 bases separated the two germline ends. The length of the CDR3 is 15 residues. Germline V gives CDR1 LGHNA, CDR2 YNFKEQ.

This clone was detected only a few times. The V call is TRBV15, the J call TRBJ2-3; 8 positions agree with TRBD1. V lost 1 base, J lost 1 base, and 4 bases stayed unmatched. Germline loops: CDR1 LNHNV, CDR2 YYDKDF (reference sequence). The CDR3 loop spans 16 amino acids. CDR3 sequence reads: CATSRAGTGRTDTQYF. CDR3 nucleotides: TGTGCCACCAGCAGAGCCGGGACAGGACGCACAGATACGCAGTATTTT.

This chain joins TRBV9 and TRBJ2-2; 7 bases agree with TRBD2. The CDR3 runs 14 residues. Germline CDR1 is SGDLS and CDR2 is YYNGEE. The ends lost 5 bases at V and 4 bases at J; junction bases unmatched: 5. The CDR3 loop is CASRSGGGTGELFF. The CDR3 region has the DNA TGTGCCAGCAGATCAGGCGGGGGCACCGGGGAGCTGTTTTTT.

The chain is built from TRBV25-1 and TRBJ1-1; no reliable D call. V was shortened by 3 bases and J by 3 bases, with 8 bases between the two germline ends. CDR1 MGHDK and CDR2 SYGVNS come from the germline V gene. CDR3 length: 13 residues. The CDR3 is CASSDRQYTEAFF. The CDR3 nucleotides are TGTGCCAGCAGTGACAGGCAGTACACTGAAGCTTTCTTT.

V usage is TRBV7-9 and J usage is TRBJ2-2, with 9 bases that match TRBD1. J gave up 4 bases and V 5 bases, and 5 bases lay outside the gene matches. The CDR3 spans 15 residues. CDR1 is SEHNR, CDR2 FQNEAQ, per germline (reference sequence). CDR3 protein: CASSIRTGVTGELFF. CDR3 in DNA: TGTGCCAGCAGCATCCGGACAGGGGTCACCGGGGAGCTGTTTTTT.

This rearrangement joins TRBV18 to TRBJ1-1, with D hard to call. The germline gives CDR1 KGHSH, CDR2 LQKENI. V was trimmed by 6 bases and J by 4 bases, leaving 9 bases between them. The CDR3 loop spans 12 amino acids. The CDR3 nucleotides are TGTGCCAGCTCCCCAATCGTCACTGAAGCTTTCTTT. Its protein is CASSPIVTEAFF.

V is TRBV15 and J is TRBJ2-2; 10 bases align to TRBD1. The CDR3 has 19 residues. Germline V gene sequence: CDR1 LNHNV, CDR2 YYDKDF (reference sequence). With 5 bases clipped from V and 0 bases from J, the junction kept 12 bases outside the gene matches. The CDR3 region is CATSGRDRGWVANTGELFF. CDR3 nucleotides: TGTGCCACCAGCGGTCGGGACAGGGGATGGGTCGCGAACACCGGGGAGCTGTTTTTT.

The gene calls are TRBV13 and TRBJ2-1, with 11 bases identical to TRBD2. Per the germline V gene, CDR1 is PRHDT and CDR2 is FYEKMQ (reference sequence). V shed 5 bases, J shed 7 bases, and the junction held 10 bases outside the gene matches. This CDR3 contains 16 residues. CDR3 residues: CASSTISGGAVNEQFF. In DNA, the CDR3 is TGTGCCAGCAGCACCATTAGCGGGGGGGCGGTTAATGAGCAGTTCTTC.

This chain links TRBV7-8 with TRBJ2-1; a possible D gene is TRBD2 (6 bases). The CDR3 runs 18 residues. Trimming removed 1 base at V and 0 bases at J, with 16 bases between. Germline assignment: CDR1 SGHVS and CDR2 FQNEAQ. As DNA, the CDR3 is TGTGCCAGCAGCTTAGAAGGCGGGACCTATAGCTCCTACAATGAGCAGTTCTTC. This gives the protein CASSLEGGTYSSYNEQFF.

This sequence joins TRBV9 and TRBJ2-5, with 7 bases identical to TRBD2. The V and J ends lost 5 bases and 5 bases, in that order; junction bases with no gene match: 9. The CDR3 is 14 amino acids. From germline, CDR1 is SGDLS and CDR2 YYNGEE. CDR3 protein: CASSPPGGRETQYF. The CDR3 DNA is TGTGCCAGCAGTCCGCCGGGGGGACGGGAGACCCAGTACTTC.

This clone showed up just once. This chain connects TRBV7-2 to TRBJ1-1; no reliable D call. CDR3 length: 13 amino acids. Germline V lookup: CDR1 SGHTA, CDR2 FQGNSA. The ends were cut back, 3 bases at V and 1 base at J, with 6 bases in the middle. The CDR3 region is CASSLNRNTEAFF. CDR3 DNA: TGTGCCAGCAGCTTGAACAGGAACACTGAAGCTTTCTTT.

The chain uses TRBV11-2 and TRBJ2-3; 14 bases align to TRBD2. This CDR3 comprises 17 residues. Germline assignment: CDR1 SGHAT and CDR2 FQNNGV. With 5 bases clipped from V and 2 bases from J, the junction kept 6 bases outside the gene matches. CDR3 nucleotides: TGTGCCAGCAGCCGCGGACTAGCGGGGGGAACCACAGATACGCAGTATTTT. This encodes CASSRGLAGGTTDTQYF.

This clone was detected once. The V and J genes are TRBV6-1 and TRBJ1-5; the match to TRBD1 covers 9 bases. This CDR3 comprises 16 residues. Per germline, CDR1 MNHNS and CDR2 SASEGT. Trimming at V came to 2 bases and at J to 8 bases, leaving 10 bases not matched to a gene. The CDR3: CASSEWAGTGQEPQHF. CDR3 sequence (DNA): TGTGCCAGCAGTGAATGGGCAGGGACAGGGCAAGAGCCCCAGCATTTT.

This rearrangement joins TRBV2 to TRBJ2-7; D possibly corresponds to TRBD2 (5 bases). Germline V CDR1 and CDR2: SNHLY, FYNNEI. The CDR3 contains 11 residues. Trimming shortened V by 11 bases and J by 4 bases, and 12 bases separated the two germline ends. DNA for the CDR3: TGTGCCGGCGGACGGGGTTACGAGCAGTACTTC. Translation: CAGGRGYEQYF.

The gene calls are TRBV15 and TRBJ1-6; 7 nucleotides agree with TRBD1. J was trimmed by 5 bases and V by 0 bases; bases with no gene match: 4. This CDR3 has 16 residues. Germline V gives CDR1 LNHNV, CDR2 YYDKDF (reference sequence). CDR3 bases: TGTGCCACCAGCAGAGATATAGGGGGCAATAATTCACCCCTCCACTTT. Its translation is CATSRDIGGNNSPLHF.

The chain couples TRBV30 to TRBJ1-4; D possibly corresponds to TRBD1 (5 bases). The CDR3 sequence is 13 residues long. Germline loops: CDR1 GTSNPN, CDR2 SVGIG (reference sequence). Trimming left V 6 bases short and J 8 bases short, with 16 bases between. The CDR3 is CACPFGGLEKLFF. The CDR3 DNA is TGTGCCTGCCCGTTCGGGGGATTGGAAAAACTGTTTTTT.

This chain connects TRBV3-1 (or the pseudogene TRBV3-2) to TRBJ1-5; a weak D match, TRBD1 (5 bases). The length of the CDR3 is 15 residues. Deletions cut 2 bases from V and 4 bases from J, with 12 bases between. From germline, CDR1 is LGHDT and CDR2 YNNKEL (reference sequence). CDR3 DNA sequence: TGTGCCAGCAGCCAAAGTGGGGGGGTAAATCAGCCCCAGCATTTT. Protein product: CASSQSGGVNQPQHF.